The T cell receptor (beta chain) under discussion was sequenced for a study of long-term antiretroviral therapy in people with HIV (dated by TCRdb to between 2021 and 2024). At the level of the whole study: The earliest samples were collected roughly a decade before the 2015 WHO recommendation for immediate ART, at a time when ART was usually postponed until CD4 counts fell. A retrospective serial study tested whether ART initiation and durable HIV suppression were associated with changes in peripheral blood TRB repertoire composition and diversity. From some 30 adults with confirmed HIV infection, the cohort provided approximately 190 cryopreserved PBMC samples, gathered serially across a mean of approximately six years (range 1-12). Of the 30 or so participants with HIV, roughly twelve were female. Test extractions of a monoclonal T-cell line alongside a few dozen polyclonal samples showed no cross-contamination during QIAcube processing. Results the study describes overall, beyond this receptor: Starting ART was linked to a significant rise in TRB diversity, yet even after long-term ART the diversity remained significantly lower than in transplant donor controls. Because PBMC availability was limited, only the TCR beta chain was sequenced, with no alpha chain pairing. The samples were dated from about 2004 to 2017, and the ART regimens that were used may be less effective than current ART regimens. Inferences about post-ART repertoire changes were limited because no data were available on ART adherence, viral resistance or therapy changes. Expanded TRB clones identified before ART initiation dominated the repertoire at all time points, although this dominance fluctuated and declined in many PLHIV after ART. HIV repertoires had narrower CDR3 length ranges than controls, and the network structure suggested an antigen-experienced repertoire that shifted only slightly toward naive after ART. Because pre-ART samples had limited cell numbers, profiling was done on unsorted PBMC rather than on sorted CD4+ and CD8+ T cells.

Sequencing of the TRB variable region was done with the immunoSEQ hsTCRB v3.0 assay at survey level resolution. The targeted TRB sequencing depth was roughly 40,000-55,000 T-cell genomes per sample. Pooled TRB libraries were sequenced on an Illumina MiSeq with a v3 150-cycle kit. Per the source publication's procedure: Analysis of repertoires was carried out in R inside a reproducible Nextflow workflow spanning QC, data transformation and analysis. LymphoSeq2, an R package for exploring AIRR-Seq data, was used to implement custom analyses. A handful of samples yielding fewer than 5000 total TRB sequences were excluded, leaving over 150 analyzed HIV repertoires. Among the 170 to 200 retained HIV repertoires, 55 to 60 were collected before ART initiation and 120 to 130 were collected after ART initiation. Each repertoire was downsampled to 5000 TRB nucleotide sequences, and summary statistics were averaged across 100 downsampling iterations. The analysis kept only TRB sequences whose CDR3 regions were at least seven amino acids long. Diversity was assessed using a clonality score derived from Shannon entropy and using the Gini coefficient. In the repertoire networks, any two of the top 5000 CDR3 amino acid sequences were linked whenever the two sequences differed by an edit distance of one. Antigen specificity groups and MHC restriction were predicted for TRB CDR3 amino acid sequences with GLIPH2. To flag known CMV, EBV, HIV or tissue antigen associations, CDR3 amino acid sequences were matched against VDJdb and McPAS-TCR. Pre-ART, post-ART and control groups were compared with Wilcoxon signed-rank tests and Holm-Bonferroni correction. TCRdb holds this immuneACCESS table with in-frame rearrangements only. Some clones are missing; in checked studies, unresolved V genes explain under half, and the rest has no known cause. V, J and clone size derive from that table, while D and trimming were established from the DNA sequence. Counted in this sample were 20,000 to 30,000 clones; roughly 85% of them appeared once. The ten biggest clones cover about a tenth of the sample.

On this clone: Its binding antigen is unknown. Per-base quality was not reported, and no clone a single base away is much larger than it.

To be included, a participant needed at least one PBMC sample from before ART initiation plus at least two post-ART samples. Every participant with HIV received treatment in the United States of America. Cryopreserved samples of about 0.95-11 million PBMC were thawed and washed before DNA extraction. At the time of the earliest PBMC sample, participants with HIV were aged between roughly 20 and 60 years. PBMC samples were contributed by each participant from 1-4 timepoints before ART initiation and 2-8 timepoints after ART initiation, with a median of 7 samples. Serial HIV viral load, CD4+ T-cell count, ART history and demographic data were obtained for every participant. Genomic DNA was extracted from unsorted PBMC with a Qiagen kit on a QIAcube, processed in batches of 12 samples. Sequencing was performed on unsorted PBMCs, taken 1.2 years after starting antiretroviral therapy. This TCR derives from a woman aged 40 to 55 with HIV.

The CDR3 region: CASSSPGTGYNEQFF. In nucleotides, the sequence is TGTGCCAGCAGCTCCCCCGGGACAGGGTACAATGAGCAGTTCTTC. The sequence is built from TRBV7-8 and TRBJ2-1; 9 nucleotides in the junction match TRBD1. Measured from the cysteine to the phenylalanine, the CDR3 is 15 residues long. This entry keeps only the CDR3 DNA: 45 bases, framed from base 1. V is pruned by 4 bases and J by 4 bases, leaving 5 bases of the junction without a gene match. The germline V gene gives CDR1 as SGHVS and CDR2 as FQNEAQ.